Shown below are 29 T cell receptor beta chains from a single sample sequenced in a study of blood T cell repertoires in COVID-19 (TCRdb year 2020). Library method: the immunoSEQ multiplex PCR assay. TCRdb re-hosts the immuneACCESS table, in-frame sequences only. Its copies lack some clones; in the studies checked, an unresolved V gene accounts for under half of them, and the cause for the rest is not known. Within this sample are roughly 76,000 clones, with 90% of them counted one time only. Of the sample, approximately 1.5% is held by the ten largest clones. What was sequenced was peripheral blood. The receptors shown here come from a man aged 45-60 years with acute or convalescent COVID-19.

This chain connects TRBV5-1 to TRBJ2-7; 7 positions match TRBD1. J lost 6 bases, V lost 4 bases, and 10 bases had no gene match. The CDR3 runs to 14 residues. The germline V gene has CDR1 SGHRS and CDR2 YFSETQ. CDR3 sequence: CASSPGQAPGEQYV. The CDR3, as DNA: TGCGCCAGCAGCCCAGGACAGGCGCCTGGCGAGCAGTACGTC.

V is TRBV9 and J is TRBJ1-2; D not certain. The V gene lost 0 bases and the J gene lost 4 bases, with 10 bases spanning the gap. The CDR3 has 14 amino acids. Germline V gives CDR1 SGDLS, CDR2 YYNGEE. The CDR3 sequence: CASSVVRGVYGYTF. In DNA form, the CDR3 reads TGTGCCAGCAGCGTAGTCCGCGGAGTCTATGGCTACACCTTC. Together with reference TRBV9 and TRBJ1-2, the CDR3 gives the full variable domain: DSGVTQTPKHLITATGQRVTLRCSPRSGDLSVYWYQQSLDQGLQFLIQYYNGEERAKGNILERFSAQQFPDLHSELNLSSLELGDSALYFCASSVVRGVYGYTFGSGTRLTVV.

The J gene is TRBJ1-5, the V gene TRBV2; 7 bases fit TRBD1. The CDR3 is 15 amino acids. J was trimmed by 3 bases and V by 2 bases; bases with no gene match: 4. The germline CDR1 and CDR2 sequences are SNHLY and FYNNEI. This chain's CDR3 is CASSEQGVPNQPQHF. CDR3 nucleotides: TGTGCCAGCAGTGAACAGGGGGTCCCCAATCAGCCCCAGCATTTT.

This clone was seen just once. The J gene is TRBJ2-7, the V gene TRBV3-1 (or the pseudogene TRBV3-2), with unresolved D. V gave up 4 bases and J gave up 5 bases, with 9 bases separating them. This CDR3 spans 12 amino acids. Germline values: CDR1 LGHDT, CDR2 YNNKEL (reference sequence). The CDR3 DNA sequence: TGTGCCAGCAGCCCCAGGTATAACGAGCAGTACTTC. Encoded protein: CASSPRYNEQYF.

This chain connects TRBV6-5 to TRBJ2-5, with 8 bases identical to TRBD2. The germline gives CDR1 MNHEY, CDR2 SVGAGI. Trimming took 5 bases from V and 5 from J; bases not matched to a gene: 4. The CDR3 totals 13 residues. Written as DNA, the CDR3 is TGTGCCAGCAGTACTAGCGGTAGGGAGACCCAGTACTTC. Translation: CASSTSGRETQYF.

The chain is built from TRBV11-2 and TRBJ1-4; D is uncertain. Trimming stripped 5 bases from V and 5 bases from J, with 15 bases between. The CDR3 has 15 amino acids. Germline CDR1 is SGHAT and CDR2 is FQNNGV. The CDR3 nucleotides are TGTGCCAGCAGCACCTGGGAGAGCAACAATGAAAAACTGTTTTTT. This gives the protein CASSTWESNNEKLFF.

This clone was seen a handful of times. The V and J genes are TRBV6-5 and TRBJ1-4; 8 bases are shared with TRBD1. V was clipped by 6 bases and J by 7 bases; unmatched bases: 7. This CDR3 has 14 residues. Germline CDR1 is MNHEY and CDR2 is SVGAGI. The CDR3 DNA follows: TGTGCCAGCAGAAGGACAGGGAGAGTTGAAAAACTGTTTTTT. It is translated as CASRRTGRVEKLFF.

This clone was detected only once. The gene calls are TRBV28 and TRBJ2-3; TRBD2 aligns across 7 bases. Germline values: CDR1 MDHEN, CDR2 SYDVKM. The CDR3 runs to 15 residues. The V gene end was trimmed by 2 bases and the J gene end by 6 bases; junction bases not matched to a gene: 8. In DNA, the CDR3 is TGTGCCAGCAGTTTAATCTCCCGGGGAGGGGATACGCAGTATTTT. The encoded protein is CASSLISRGGDTQYF.

The chain carries TRBV28 and TRBJ1-1; D is uncertain. The CDR3 has 16 amino acids. The V gene's germline CDR1 is MDHEN and CDR2 SYDVKM. V was trimmed by 3 bases and J by 1 base, leaving 15 bases between them. The CDR3 bases are TGTGCCAGCAGTTTCTTTTTGGCGGGTTGGAACACTGAAGCTTTCTTT. Its protein product is CASSFFLAGWNTEAFF.

The CDR3 DNA follows: TGTGCCAGCAGCTCCCAGGGGGGCTACAATGAGCAGTTCTTC. Translated: CASSSQGGYNEQFF. The chain carries TRBV7-9 and TRBJ2-1; TRBD1 might be the D (7 bases). This CDR3 spans 14 amino acids. Per the germline V gene, CDR1 is SEHNR and CDR2 is FQNEAQ (reference sequence). Trimming pared 4 bases from V and 3 bases from J, leaving 10 bases between.

The rearrangement links TRBV6-5 to TRBJ1-3; D unclear. V gave up 5 bases and J gave up 0 bases, with 8 bases separating them. The CDR3 length is 14 residues. CDR1 is MNHEY and CDR2 is SVGAGI in the germline V gene. This CDR3 reads CASSSDGSGNTIYF. CDR3 sequence (DNA): TGTGCCAGCAGTAGCGACGGCTCTGGAAACACCATATATTTT.

The rearrangement links TRBV18 to TRBJ2-1; D gene uncertain. Germline CDR1 KGHSH, CDR2 LQKENI. The CDR3 loop spans 13 amino acids. The germline V and J ends were trimmed by 4 bases and 3 bases, with 7 bases remaining between them. This CDR3 is CASSHASYNEQFF. CDR3 DNA: TGTGCCAGCTCACACGCTAGCTACAATGAGCAGTTCTTC.

In its sample, this clone was seen once. The rearrangement uses TRBV9 and TRBJ1-5; TRBD1 matches at 8 bases. The germline V gene has CDR1 SGDLS and CDR2 YYNGEE. CDR3 length: 17 amino acids. After removal of 3 bases from V and 9 bases from J, the junction contained 17 bases not matched to a gene. The CDR3 loop is CASSAKITGGPPRPQHF. The CDR3 DNA reads as TGTGCCAGCAGCGCGAAAATCACAGGGGGACCACCTAGGCCCCAGCATTTT.

This clone was detected once. The rearrangement uses TRBV4-3 and TRBJ2-2, with D uncertain. This CDR3 spans 15 amino acids. V was pared by 0 bases and J by 5 bases, with 10 bases between. Germline assignment: CDR1 LGHNA and CDR2 YSLEER. CDR3 in amino acids: CASSQDTVPTGELFF. The DNA of the CDR3 is TGCGCCAGCAGCCAAGACACGGTTCCAACCGGGGAGCTGTTTTTT.

In this sample, this clone turned up a few times. This chain joins TRBV5-5 and TRBJ2-7; D is perhaps TRBD1 (6 bases). The CDR3 has 14 residues. Germline loops: CDR1 SGHKS, CDR2 YYEKEE (reference sequence). V was cut by 4 bases and J by 4 bases, with 15 bases left in between. In nucleotides, the CDR3 is TGTGCCAGCAGCCTTCCCCCAGGGGATTACGAGCAGTACGTC. Residues: CASSLPPGDYEQYV.

V is TRBV7-2 and J is TRBJ1-5, with a possible D match to TRBD1 (5 bases). Germline-derived CDR1 and CDR2 are SGHTA and FQGNSA. Trimming removed 1 base at V and 0 bases at J, with 10 bases between. The length of the CDR3 is 16 residues. The DNA of the CDR3 is TGTGCCAGCAGCTTAGTGGGGCCAGATAGCAATCAGCCCCAGCATTTT. This codes for CASSLVGPDSNQPQHF.

The J gene is TRBJ2-7, the V gene TRBV6-4; 13 bases map to TRBD2. The CDR3 consists of 14 residues. CDR1 MRHNA and CDR2 SNTAGT come from the germline V gene. V shed 6 bases and J 5 bases; nucleotides not matched to a gene: 4. The CDR3 DNA is TGTGCCAGCAGAGGACTAGCGGGAGACCACGAGCAGTACTTC. This gives the protein CASRGLAGDHEQYF.

This chain joins TRBV4-2 and TRBJ2-5; the match to TRBD1 covers 9 bases. V trimming: 1 base; J trimming: 2 bases; junction bases outside the gene matches: 5. From germline, CDR1 is LGHNA and CDR2 YNFKEQ. The CDR3 length is 16 residues. The CDR3 nucleotides read TGTGCCAGCAGCCAAGGGGGACAGGGTAAACAAGAGACCCAGTACTTC. This translates into CASSQGGQGKQETQYF.

The gene calls are TRBV7-2 and TRBJ2-2, with a tentative D call TRBD1 (6 bases). CDR1 and CDR2 (germline): SGHTA, FQGNSA. The CDR3 is made up of 17 amino acids. Between the trimmed V and J ends, which lost 5 bases and 2 bases, there was a span of 18 bases. CDR3 residues: CASSAPTGTRNTGELFF. The CDR3 nucleotides read TGTGCCAGCAGCGCCCCCACGGGGACACGAAACACCGGGGAGCTGTTTTTT.

The chain combines TRBV7-6 with TRBJ2-7; TRBD1 might be the D (6 bases). The ends were cut back, 5 bases at V and 2 bases at J, with 16 bases in the middle. Germline V gene data show CDR1 as SGHVS and CDR2 as FNYEAQ. CDR3 length equals 15 residues. CDR3 sequence (DNA): TGTGCCAGCAGCCCCACAGGGTTGGGGACCTACGAGCAGTACTTC. This translates into CASSPTGLGTYEQYF.

J is TRBJ1-3 and V is TRBV6-5; no reliable D call. V was shortened by 0 bases and J by 0 bases, with 9 bases between the two germline ends. The CDR3 extends over 16 amino acids. Germline V gives CDR1 MNHEY, CDR2 SVGAGI. CDR3 in DNA: TGTGCCAGCAGTTACTCGGCCCGCTTCTCTGGAAACACCATATATTTT. Its translation: CASSYSARFSGNTIYF.

Note on this clone: Other DNA variants within this sample encode the same CDR3. The rearrangement uses TRBV5-4 and TRBJ2-5; TRBD1 is a possible D gene (6 bases). The CDR3 has 13 amino acids. V was shortened by 4 bases and J by 1 base, with 8 bases between the two germline ends. CDR1 and CDR2 (germline): SGHNT, YYREEE (reference sequence). Here the CDR3 reads CASSPRGQETQYF. DNA of the CDR3: TGTGCCAGCAGCCCCAGGGGCCAAGAGACCCAGTACTTC.

The rearrangement links TRBV10-2 to TRBJ1-2, with 8 bases fitting TRBD1. This CDR3 region has 14 residues. The V gene end was trimmed by 7 bases and the J gene end by 8 bases; junction bases not matched to a gene: 12. Germline values: CDR1 WSHSY, CDR2 SAAADI. The CDR3 bases are TGCGCCAGCACCCAGAGCGACAGGGGTGGCGGCTACACCTTC. Its protein product is CASTQSDRGGGYTF.

V is TRBV7-9 and J is TRBJ2-5; 10 nucleotides agree with TRBD1. From germline, CDR1 is SEHNR and CDR2 FQNEAQ (reference sequence). Losses at the gene ends were 1 base for V and 5 bases for J; bases not matched to a gene: 4. The CDR3 has 15 residues. CDR3 in amino acids: CASSLETGGRETQYF. CDR3 bases: TGTGCCAGCAGCTTAGAGACAGGGGGCCGGGAGACCCAGTACTTC.

The chain uses TRBV19 and TRBJ1-1; 7 bases are a match to TRBD1. Per germline, CDR1 LNHDA and CDR2 SQIVND (reference sequence). With V trimmed by 1 base and J by 6 bases, 8 bases remained unmatched. CDR3 length: 15 residues. The CDR3, as DNA: TGTGCCAGTAGTATAGGGGAAGGGGGCAGAGCTGAAGCTTTCTTT. The encoded protein is CASSIGEGGRAEAFF. Supplemented by reference TRBV19 and TRBJ1-1, the full variable domain reads DGGITQSPKYLFRKEGQNVTLSCEQNLNHDAMYWYRQDPGQGLRLIYYSQIVNDFQKGDIAEGYSVSREKKESFPLTVTSAQKNPTAFYLCASSIGEGGRAEAFFGQGTRLTVV.

The rearrangement joins TRBV5-1 to TRBJ2-2, with TRBD2 matching over 10 bases. The CDR3 runs to 16 residues. Germline V gene lookup returns CDR1 SGHRS and CDR2 YFSETQ. V dropped 4 bases and J dropped 0; count of bases not matched to a gene: 3. CDR3 nucleotide sequence: TGCGCCAGCAGCGCCCTAGCGGGGGCGAACACCGGGGAGCTGTTTTTT. It is translated as CASSALAGANTGELFF.

The rearrangement links TRBV28 to TRBJ1-6, with TRBD1 matching 9 bases. CDR3 length: 15 residues. Germline V gene sequence: CDR1 MDHEN, CDR2 SYDVKM. The V gene end was trimmed by 7 bases and the J gene end by 8 bases; junction bases not matched to a gene: 9. The CDR3 protein is CASTRTGQGYSPLHF. CDR3 in DNA: TGTGCCAGCACCCGGACGGGACAGGGCTATTCACCCCTCCACTTT.

V usage is TRBV19 and J usage is TRBJ1-6, with 10 bases fitting TRBD1. The length of the CDR3 is 16 residues. After removal of 6 bases from V and 7 bases from J, the junction contained 9 bases not matched to a gene. Germline CDR1 is LNHDA and CDR2 is SQIVND (reference sequence). CDR3 protein: CASRTTGTGANSPLHF. Written as DNA, the CDR3 is TGTGCCAGTAGAACCACCGGGACAGGGGCCAATTCACCCCTCCACTTT.

The V call is TRBV30, the J call TRBJ2-1; D is ambiguous. This CDR3 region has 12 residues. Germline-derived CDR1 and CDR2 are GTSNPN and SVGIG (reference sequence). The V and J ends lost 4 bases and 9 bases respectively, with 13 bases between them. The CDR3 sequence is CAWTQPWSEQFF. CDR3 DNA: TGTGCCTGGACCCAACCCTGGAGTGAGCAGTTCTTC. The complete variable domain, with remaining parts taken from reference TRBV30 and TRBJ2-1, reads SQTIHQWPATLVQPVGSPLSLECTVEGTSNPNLYWYRQAAGRGLQLLFYSVGIGQISSEVPQNLSASRPQDRQFILSSKKLLLSDSGFYLCAWTQPWSEQFFGPGTRLTVL.